Presented here are 5 T cell receptor beta chains from one specimen sequenced in a study of blood T cell repertoires in COVID-19. Profiling relied on immunoSEQ multiplex PCR, and the TCRdb table lists in-frame clones only, not all of them. The sample shows some 290,000 clones, approximately 91% of them seen only once. Sequencing was done on a sample of peripheral blood. These receptor sequences come from a woman aged 25 to 39 with COVID-19, enrolled during active disease.

Points on this clone: At one end the junction does not follow the germline gene, possibly because of a read error. The chain links TRBV6-1 to TRBJ1-2, with a possible D match to TRBD1 (5 bases). In germline, CDR1 is MNHNS, CDR2 SASEGT. The CDR3 length is 13 residues. The CDR3 is CASSQAREGGYTF. The CDR3 nucleotides read TGTGCCAGCAGTCAAGCCAGGGAGGGTGGCTACACCTTC.

The chain combines TRBV28 with TRBJ2-7, with 8 bases aligning to TRBD2. The trim removed 8 bases at V and 0 bases at J, leaving 9 bases unmatched. Germline V lookup: CDR1 MDHEN, CDR2 SYDVKM. CDR3 length: 15 amino acids. The CDR3 protein is CASFGGGRNSYEQYF. The CDR3 DNA reads as TGTGCCAGCTTCGGCGGCGGGAGGAACTCCTACGAGCAGTACTTC.

The chain carries TRBV28 and TRBJ1-1, with D hard to call. V shed 6 bases and J shed 0 bases, with 8 bases lying between them. The V gene's germline CDR1 is MDHEN and CDR2 SYDVKM. The CDR3 covers 13 residues. The CDR3 bases are TGTGCCAGCAGACCCGGGATGAACACTGAAGCTTTCTTT. This translates into CASRPGMNTEAFF.

This clone was counted only a few times. The chain combines TRBV5-1 with TRBJ1-3, with D possibly TRBD1 on 5 matching bases. Germline V CDR1 and CDR2: SGHRS, YFSETQ. Trimming removed 0 bases at V and 4 bases at J, with 11 bases between. This CDR3 region has 15 residues. CDR3 sequence reads: CASSLAGQGGNTIYF. DNA of the CDR3: TGCGCCAGCAGCTTGGCGGGCCAGGGAGGAAACACCATATATTTT. Using reference TRBV5-1 and TRBJ1-3 for the parts outside the CDR3, the full variable domain is KAGVTQTPRYLIKTRGQQVTLSCSPISGHRSVSWYQQTPGQGLQFLFEYFSETQRNKGNFPGRFSGRQFSNSRSEMNVSTLELGDSALYLCASSLAGQGGNTIYFGEGSWLTVV.

A word on this clone: One end of the junction fails to match germline, which may point to a read error. The rearrangement links TRBV9 to TRBJ2-3; 8 bases are a match to TRBD2. The CDR3 has 16 amino acids. In germline, CDR1 is SGDLS, CDR2 YYNGEE. This CDR3 reads CVSSVSGTSITDTQYF. The DNA for the CDR3 is TGTGTCAGCAGCGTCTCCGGGACTAGTATCACAGATACGCAGTATTTT.